The sequence of this T cell receptor (beta chain) was determined in a study of identical twins. Using its own MiXCR run on the 5' RACE reads, TCRdb lists one record per CDR3 protein. The sample has hundreds of thousands of distinct CDR3 sequences; approximately 20% are singletons. Germline V gene lookup returns CDR1 SQVTM and CDR2 ANQGSEA. The length of the CDR3 is 11 residues. V shed 6 bases and J shed 3 bases, with 6 bases lying between them. The same sample was also used in a study of yellow fever vaccine responses in identical twins.

This chain connects TRBV29-1 to TRBJ2-1; unclear D gene. The receptor's source is a woman in her late teens or twenties in good health. The sequencing input was CD4+ T cells sorted from blood. The CDR3 sequence is CSVAVYNEQFF. In DNA form, the CDR3 reads TGCAGCGTCGCTGTCTACAATGAGCAGTTCTTC.